This TCR beta chain appears in the sequencing data of a study of blood T cell repertoires in COVID-19. Study-wide context: COVID-19 samples, acute and convalescent, were from the United States, Italy and Spain. The cDNA or gDNA used as material had been derived from T cells, B-cell-depleted T cells, or PBMCs.

Per the study methods: Nucleated cell counts were estimated from reference gene primer amplification. Measured with immunoSEQ multiplex PCR; TCRdb has only the in-frame clones, and not every one. That table gives V, J and clone size, and the DNA gave D and trimming. The sample has about 140,000 clones; about 87% are singletons. Germline assignment: CDR1 SNHLY and CDR2 FYNNEI. The length of the CDR3 is 15 residues. Losses at the gene ends were 6 bases for V and 5 bases for J; bases not matched to a gene: 10. The clonotype was recovered from a woman aged 50 to 65 with acute or convalescent COVID-19. Material: peripheral blood. The rearrangement joins TRBV2 to TRBJ2-1; 7 bases line up with TRBD2. The CDR3 nucleotides are TGTGCCAGCAGACCCCTAGCGGCTGGGCACAATGAGCAGTTCTTC. Translating gives CASRPLAAGHNEQFF.